The rows below give T cell receptor beta chains drawn from one sample of a study of blood T cell repertoires in COVID-19. Measured with immunoSEQ multiplex PCR; TCRdb has only the in-frame clones, and not every one. The sample lists about 69,000 clones, around 86% occurring once. Sequenced: peripheral blood. The receptors here all came from a man in his thirties or forties with acute or convalescent COVID-19. CDR3s include the opening cysteine and the closing phenylalanine or tryptophan. D genes are given only for firm matches. The size of a clone is reported for some rows only, either as once, few or many, or as a class for expanded clones.

J gene: TRBJ2-2
D gene: NA
V gene: TRBV19
clone size: NA
CDR3 DNA: TGTGCCAGTAGTATCCTCACCGGGGAGCTGTTTTTT
CDR3 protein: CASSILTGELFF

J gene: TRBJ2-1
D gene: TRBD2
V gene: TRBV2
clone size: NA
CDR3 DNA: TGTGCCAGCAGTGCTTTTAGCGGGGGGGGCCGCAATGAGCAGTTCTTC
CDR3 protein: CASSAFSGGGRNEQFF

J gene: TRBJ2-5
D gene: NA
V gene: TRBV2
clone size: NA
CDR3 DNA: TGTGCCAGCAACAGGGAGCACCAAGAGACCCAGTACTTC
CDR3 protein: CASNREHQETQYF

J gene: TRBJ1-5
D gene: TRBD1
V gene: TRBV7-8
clone size: NA
CDR3 DNA: TGTGCCAGCAGCTTTGGACAGGAGGGGCAGCCCCAGCATTTT
CDR3 protein: CASSFGQEGQPQHF

J gene: TRBJ2-2
D gene: NA
V gene: TRBV30
clone size: NA
CDR3 DNA: TGTGCCTGGAGTCCCCTAGGGACATTTAACACCGGGGAGCTGTTTTTT
CDR3 protein: CAWSPLGTFNTGELFF

J gene: TRBJ2-3
D gene: TRBD2
V gene: TRBV18
clone size: NA
CDR3 DNA: TGTGCCAGCTCACCACCGTTCCTAGCGGGAGGCGCAGATACGCAGTATTTT
CDR3 protein: CASSPPFLAGGADTQYF

J gene: TRBJ2-3
D gene: NA
V gene: TRBV5-1
clone size: NA
CDR3 DNA: TGCGCCAGCAGCTCCGGGACATCCTATACGGATACGCAGTATTTT
CDR3 protein: CASSSGTSYTDTQYF

J gene: TRBJ1-1
D gene: NA
V gene: TRBV5-6
clone size: once
CDR3 DNA: TGTGCCAGCAGCTGGGCTGGTGGTGAAGCTTTCTTT
CDR3 protein: CASSWAGGEAFF

J gene: TRBJ1-1
D gene: NA
V gene: TRBV11-3
clone size: NA
CDR3 DNA: TGTGCCAGCAGCCGGAGGAACACTGAAGCTTTCTTT
CDR3 protein: CASSRRNTEAFF

J gene: TRBJ2-2
D gene: NA
V gene: TRBV18
clone size: NA
CDR3 DNA: TGTGCCAGCTCACCACCGGGGGCGACGAACACCGGGGAGCTGTTTTTT
CDR3 protein: CASSPPGATNTGELFF

J gene: TRBJ1-6
D gene: TRBD1
V gene: TRBV4-3
clone size: NA
CDR3 DNA: TGCGCCAGCAGCCAAGATCCGAACAGGGGGCTGTCACCCCTCCACTTT
CDR3 protein: CASSQDPNRGLSPLHF

J gene: TRBJ1-4
D gene: NA
V gene: TRBV7-8
clone size: NA
CDR3 DNA: TGTGCCAGCAGCTTTTATAATGAAAAACTGTTTTTT
CDR3 protein: CASSFYNEKLFF

J gene: TRBJ1-2
D gene: NA
V gene: TRBV11-2
clone size: NA
CDR3 DNA: TGTGCCAGCAGCTTAGATCACTTGGACTATGGCTACACCTTC
CDR3 protein: CASSLDHLDYGYTF

J gene: TRBJ2-3
D gene: TRBD1
V gene: TRBV7-9
clone size: NA
CDR3 DNA: TGTGCCAGCAGGATACAGGGGGGTGGAGATACGCAGTATTTT
CDR3 protein: CASRIQGGGDTQYF

J gene: TRBJ1-2
D gene: NA
V gene: TRBV25-1
clone size: NA
CDR3 DNA: TGTGCCAGCAGTGAATTCGGTAACTATGGCTACACCTTC
CDR3 protein: CASSEFGNYGYTF

J gene: TRBJ2-2
D gene: NA
V gene: TRBV25-1
clone size: NA
CDR3 DNA: TGTGCCAGCAGTGAAAACAGGGACACCGGGGAGCTGTTTTTT
CDR3 protein: CASSENRDTGELFF

J gene: TRBJ2-2
D gene: TRBD1
V gene: TRBV24-1
clone size: NA
CDR3 DNA: TGTGCCACCAGTGACCCGACCCCTGGACAGGGAAACACCGGGGAGCTGTTTTTT
CDR3 protein: CATSDPTPGQGNTGELFF

J gene: TRBJ1-5
D gene: TRBD1
V gene: TRBV7-9
clone size: NA
CDR3 DNA: TGTGCCAGCAGCTTAGGCAGGGGGCTGTCGAATCAGCCCCAGCATTTT
CDR3 protein: CASSLGRGLSNQPQHF

J gene: TRBJ2-5
D gene: NA
V gene: TRBV7-9
clone size: NA
CDR3 DNA: TGTGCCAGCAGCTCCGGGAGCCCAGAGACCCAGTACTTC
CDR3 protein: CASSSGSPETQYF

J gene: TRBJ2-7
D gene: NA
V gene: TRBV2
clone size: NA
CDR3 DNA: TGTGCCAGCAGTGAAATCGGTGGAGTCGCCTTC
CDR3 protein: CASSEIGGVAF

J gene: TRBJ2-3
D gene: TRBD1
V gene: TRBV7-8
clone size: NA
CDR3 DNA: TGTGCCAGCAGCTTAGTGACAGGGTGGGACACAGATACGCAGTATTTT
CDR3 protein: CASSLVTGWDTDTQYF

J gene: TRBJ2-2
D gene: TRBD2
V gene: TRBV2
clone size: once
CDR3 DNA: TGTGCCAGCACGTTTAGCGGGGGGGCCGGGGAGCTGTTTTTT
CDR3 protein: CASTFSGGAGELFF

J gene: TRBJ1-2
D gene: NA
V gene: TRBV7-8
clone size: once
CDR3 DNA: TGTGCCAGCAGCCAAATCGTTGGGGCATCTGGCTACACCTTC
CDR3 protein: CASSQIVGASGYTF

J gene: TRBJ1-3
D gene: NA
V gene: TRBV4-1
clone size: NA
CDR3 DNA: TGCGCCAGCAGACTCACGCCCCAGGAGGGAAATGGAAACACCATATATTTT
CDR3 protein: CASRLTPQEGNGNTIYF

J gene: TRBJ1-5
D gene: NA
V gene: TRBV7-9
clone size: NA
CDR3 DNA: TGTGCCAGCAGCTTGTACTCGAGCAATCAGCCCCAGCATTTT
CDR3 protein: CASSLYSSNQPQHF

J gene: TRBJ1-2
D gene: TRBD1
V gene: TRBV2
clone size: NA
CDR3 DNA: TGTGCCAGCAGTAAGGGACAGGACGGCTATGGCTACACCTTC
CDR3 protein: CASSKGQDGYGYTF

J gene: TRBJ1-4
D gene: NA
V gene: TRBV24-1
clone size: NA
CDR3 DNA: TGTGTCACCGGGGGGGCTGCAACTAATGAAAAACTGTTTTTT
CDR3 protein: CVTGGAATNEKLFF

J gene: TRBJ2-7
D gene: NA
V gene: TRBV27
clone size: NA
CDR3 DNA: TGTGCCAGCAGTTTATCTGGCCAGGGCCCCTACGAGCAGTACTTC
CDR3 protein: CASSLSGQGPYEQYF

J gene: TRBJ1-2
D gene: TRBD1
V gene: TRBV10-3
clone size: NA
CDR3 DNA: TGTGCCATCAGTGATATCGGCAGGGGGAACTATGGCTACACCTTC
CDR3 protein: CAISDIGRGNYGYTF

J gene: TRBJ2-3
D gene: NA
V gene: TRBV24-1
clone size: NA
CDR3 DNA: TGTGCCACCAGTGATGGGCCCGGACTCGGCGCAGATACGCAGTATTTT
CDR3 protein: CATSDGPGLGADTQYF

J gene: TRBJ1-5
D gene: TRBD1
V gene: TRBV27
clone size: medium-sized
CDR3 DNA: TGTGCCAGCAGTCCGGGGGCCGGGACAGAGTCCTATAGCAATCAGCCCCAGCATTTT
CDR3 protein: CASSPGAGTESYSNQPQHF

J gene: TRBJ1-1
D gene: NA
V gene: TRBV5-4
clone size: NA
CDR3 DNA: TGTGCCAGCAGCGGGGAGGGTTCTTTGAACACTGAAGCTTTCTTT
CDR3 protein: CASSGEGSLNTEAFF

J gene: TRBJ1-5
D gene: NA
V gene: TRBV5-1
clone size: NA
CDR3 DNA: TGCGCCAGCAGCTTGGGGGCAGGGCAGCCCCAGCATTTT
CDR3 protein: CASSLGAGQPQHF

J gene: TRBJ2-6
D gene: NA
V gene: TRBV2
clone size: NA
CDR3 DNA: TGTGCCAGCAGAGAAGAGGGGACTGGGGCCAACGTCCTGACTTTC
CDR3 protein: CASREEGTGANVLTF

J gene: TRBJ1-4
D gene: TRBD1
V gene: TRBV6-5
clone size: NA
CDR3 DNA: TGTGCCAGCAGTCCACAGGGGGCGGGCGAAAAACTGTTTTTT
CDR3 protein: CASSPQGAGEKLFF

J gene: TRBJ1-6
D gene: TRBD1
V gene: TRBV25-1
clone size: NA
CDR3 DNA: TGTGCCAGCAGTGGGTGGACAGGGAATAATTCACCCCTCCACTTT
CDR3 protein: CASSGWTGNNSPLHF

J gene: TRBJ2-5
D gene: NA
V gene: TRBV6-5
clone size: NA
CDR3 DNA: TGTGCCAGCAGTTCCGGGATCCAAGAGACCCAGTACTTC
CDR3 protein: CASSSGIQETQYF

J gene: TRBJ1-4
D gene: TRBD1
V gene: TRBV7-9
clone size: NA
CDR3 DNA: TGTGCCAGCAGCTCCACCACCCGACGGACAGGGTTGGTTTTT
CDR3 protein: CASSSTTRRTGLVF

J gene: TRBJ1-6
D gene: NA
V gene: TRBV11-2
clone size: NA
CDR3 DNA: TGTGCCAGCAGCCCCCGGTCTAATCTCTGGCCCCTCCACTTT
CDR3 protein: CASSPRSNLWPLHF

J gene: TRBJ1-1
D gene: NA
V gene: TRBV30
clone size: NA
CDR3 DNA: TGTGCCTGCACCGGGGGAGAGAACACTGAAGCTTTCTTT
CDR3 protein: CACTGGENTEAFF

J gene: TRBJ2-7
D gene: NA
V gene: TRBV3-1/TRBV3-2
clone size: NA
CDR3 DNA: TGTGCCAGCAGCCAAGACAGACTCTTGGAGCAGTACTTC
CDR3 protein: CASSQDRLLEQYF

J gene: TRBJ1-2
D gene: NA
V gene: TRBV19
clone size: NA
CDR3 DNA: TGTGCCAGTAGGAGGGACTATGGCTACACCTTC
CDR3 protein: CASRRDYGYTF

J gene: TRBJ1-1
D gene: NA
V gene: TRBV27
clone size: NA
CDR3 DNA: TGTGCCAGCAGCAAGGGGCTGAACACTGAAGCTTTCTTT
CDR3 protein: CASSKGLNTEAFF

J gene: TRBJ1-4
D gene: TRBD1
V gene: TRBV4-1
clone size: NA
CDR3 DNA: TGCGCCAGCAGCCAAGATTCAGGGACAGGAAGTGAAAAACTGTTTTTT
CDR3 protein: CASSQDSGTGSEKLFF

J gene: TRBJ1-4
D gene: NA
V gene: TRBV5-1
clone size: NA
CDR3 DNA: TGCGCCAGCAGCTTGGGGCAGGGTTTTGAAAAACTGTTTTTT
CDR3 protein: CASSLGQGFEKLFF

J gene: TRBJ1-5
D gene: NA
V gene: TRBV2
clone size: once
CDR3 DNA: TGTGCCAGCAGTCCGGGACACCTAGGGAGCAATCAGCCCCAGCATTTT
CDR3 protein: CASSPGHLGSNQPQHF

J gene: TRBJ1-2
D gene: NA
V gene: TRBV12-3/TRBV12-4
clone size: NA
CDR3 DNA: TGTGCCAGCAGTTTGGACAGATACTATGGCTACACCTTC
CDR3 protein: CASSLDRYYGYTF

J gene: TRBJ1-1
D gene: NA
V gene: TRBV7-9
clone size: NA
CDR3 DNA: TGTGCCAGCAGCTTAGCGGCGGGGAAAAACACTGAAGCTTTCTTT
CDR3 protein: CASSLAAGKNTEAFF

J gene: TRBJ1-4
D gene: NA
V gene: TRBV2
clone size: NA
CDR3 DNA: TGTGCCAGCAGTGACACAACTAATGAAAAACTGTTTTTT
CDR3 protein: CASSDTTNEKLFF

J gene: TRBJ2-1
D gene: NA
V gene: TRBV7-3
clone size: NA
CDR3 DNA: TGTGCCAGCAGCCTTCTAGCTGGTGAGCAGTTCTTC
CDR3 protein: CASSLLAGEQFF

J gene: TRBJ1-2
D gene: NA
V gene: TRBV3-1/TRBV3-2
clone size: NA
CDR3 DNA: TGTGCCAGCAGCCCCCCGCGTCCGGTTAACTATGGCTACACCTTC
CDR3 protein: CASSPPRPVNYGYTF

J gene: TRBJ1-2
D gene: NA
V gene: TRBV6-1
clone size: NA
CDR3 DNA: TGTGCCAGCCGTGAGCCGCGGGGTGGCTATGGCTACACCTTC
CDR3 protein: CASREPRGGYGYTF